This passage covers 14 T cell receptor beta chains from one sample sequenced in a study of a mutant IDH1 vaccine in newly diagnosed glioma. Noted time point: week 23, last vaccination. The vaccine gave 300 ug of a 20-mer mutant IDH1 peptide subcutaneously per dose. The method was immunoSEQ multiplex PCR; TCRdb's version includes in-frame clones alone and lacks a portion of them. The data show tens of thousands of clones, about four fifths seen once. For these receptors, no antigen is known. Sequenced material: PBMCs, taken from a glioma patient whose treatment included an IDH1 peptide vaccine. These receptors were taken from a man aged 40-50 years with glioma.

The rearrangement links TRBV7-9 to TRBJ1-1, with 7 positions matching TRBD1. Germline CDR1 SEHNR, CDR2 FQNEAQ (reference sequence). The CDR3 contains 13 residues. Germline trimming cut 4 bases from V and 8 bases from J; bases unmatched to any gene: 7. The CDR3: CASSYTGDREAFF. The CDR3 DNA reads TGTGCCAGCAGCTACACAGGGGATCGCGAAGCTTTCTTT.

As to this clone: The same CDR3 also results from other DNA sequences found in this sample. The V and J genes are TRBV5-6 and TRBJ2-5; D is ambiguous. V was shortened by 2 bases and J by 4 bases, with 3 bases between the two germline ends. Germline V lookup: CDR1 SGHDT, CDR2 YYEEEE. This CDR3 is 11 amino acids long. CDR3 nucleotides: TGTGCCAGCAGCTTTTTAGAGACCCAGTACTTC. It yields the protein CASSFLETQYF.

J is TRBJ2-7 and V is TRBV5-1; TRBD1 is a possible D gene (5 bases). Germline CDR1 is SGHRS and CDR2 is YFSETQ. V was clipped by 4 bases and J by 6 bases, with 17 bases between them. The CDR3 consists of 14 residues. CDR3 coding DNA: TGCGCCAGCAGCCCCGAAGGAGCAGGGCTCGAGCAGTACTTC. This translates into CASSPEGAGLEQYF. The whole variable domain, filled in from reference TRBV5-1 and TRBJ2-7, reads KAGVTQTPRYLIKTRGQQVTLSCSPISGHRSVSWYQQTPGQGLQFLFEYFSETQRNKGNFPGRFSGRQFSNSRSEMNVSTLELGDSALYLCASSPEGAGLEQYFGPGTRLTVT.

The chain has TRBV5-5 and TRBJ1-5; TRBD1 agrees at 8 bases. This CDR3 comprises 14 residues. J gave up 4 bases and V 4 bases, and 4 bases lay outside the gene matches. Germline CDR1 reads SGHKS; CDR2 reads YYEKEE (reference sequence). The CDR3 region is CASSIRGPNQPQHF. CDR3 sequence (DNA): TGTGCCAGCAGCATCAGGGGGCCTAATCAGCCCCAGCATTTT.

J is TRBJ1-2 and V is TRBV7-8, with TRBD1 identical over 11 bases. Germline CDR1 and CDR2: SGHVS and FQNEAQ. The CDR3 is made up of 15 amino acids. V shed 4 bases and J 5 bases; nucleotides not matched to a gene: 6. The CDR3 coding sequence is TGTGCCAGCAGCTCGGACGGACAGGGGGCTTATGGCTACACCTTC. It encodes CASSSDGQGAYGYTF.

The chain has TRBV5-8 and TRBJ1-1; no clear D. The germline gives CDR1 SGHTS, CDR2 YDEGEE. V lost 1 base and J lost 10, with 8 bases in between. The CDR3 length is 11 residues. This chain's CDR3 is CASSLLRRAFF. CDR3 nucleotides: TGTGCCAGCAGCTTGCTGAGAAGAGCTTTCTTT.

The V gene is TRBV10-1, the J gene TRBJ2-7, with no clear D. Germline CDR1 reads WNHNN; CDR2 reads SYGVQD (reference sequence). V lost 0 bases and J 6 bases, leaving 15 bases between the germline ends. The CDR3 extends over 15 amino acids. The CDR3 sequence is CASSESRRYLGEQYF. CDR3 nucleotide sequence: TGCGCCAGCAGTGAGTCGAGAAGATATTTGGGCGAGCAGTACTTC.

This clone was detected once. The chain uses TRBV7-9 and TRBJ1-2; D ambiguous. Germline assignment: CDR1 SEHNR and CDR2 FQNEAQ (reference sequence). The ends were cut back, 5 bases at V and 8 bases at J, with 15 bases in the middle. There are 13 residues in the CDR3. The CDR3 DNA sequence: TGTGCCAGCAGCCTCCAGGTGTCTAGGGGCTACACCTTC. Protein: CASSLQVSRGYTF. Full variable domain (missing parts from reference TRBV7-9 and TRBJ1-2): DTGVSQNPRHKITKRGQNVTFRCDPISEHNRLYWYRQTLGQGPEFLTYFQNEAQLEKSRLLSDRFSAERPKGSFSTLEIQRTEQGDSAMYLCASSLQVSRGYTFGSGTRLTVV.

This clone was seen only a few times. The J gene is TRBJ2-3, the V gene TRBV4-2, with 10 nucleotides matching TRBD2. The V and J ends lost 0 bases and 6 bases, in that order; junction bases with no gene match: 6. This CDR3 spans 16 amino acids. In germline, CDR1 is LGHNA, CDR2 YNFKEQ. CDR3 bases: TGTGCCAGCAGCCAAGAACTAAGCGGGGGGGCCGATACGCAGTATTTT. Protein product: CASSQELSGGADTQYF.

The rearrangement uses TRBV9 and TRBJ2-1, with 11 bases matching TRBD2. V lost 4 bases and J lost 7; bases outside the gene matches: 7. This CDR3 has 15 amino acids. Germline V gene data show CDR1 as SGDLS and CDR2 as YYNGEE. CDR3 in DNA: TGTGCCAGCAGCACCACGACTAGCGGGGTTAATGAGCAGTTCTTC. Protein sequence: CASSTTTSGVNEQFF.

The chain carries TRBV9 and TRBJ1-5; D unresolved. The CDR3 length is 16 residues. Trimming took off 3 bases at V and 7 bases at J, with 20 bases between the two ends. Germline V gives CDR1 SGDLS, CDR2 YYNGEE. The CDR3 DNA reads as TGTGCCAGCAGCGCGGACGGCTCGGGGTGGAGACAGCCCCAGCATTTT. This translates into CASSADGSGWRQPQHF.

The chain has TRBV4-2 and TRBJ1-4; the match to TRBD1 covers 9 bases. Trimming at V came to 0 bases and at J to 5 bases, leaving 4 bases not matched to a gene. The CDR3 runs 16 residues. Germline V gene sequence: CDR1 LGHNA, CDR2 YNFKEQ. The CDR3, as DNA: TGTGCCAGCAGCCAAGAGACAGGGACAGGGAATGAAAAACTGTTTTTT. Amino acids: CASSQETGTGNEKLFF.

The chain joins TRBV6-5 to TRBJ1-2; a possible D gene is TRBD1 (5 bases). Germline V lookup: CDR1 MNHEY, CDR2 SVGAGI. The CDR3 covers 12 residues. V was shortened by 6 bases and J by 8 bases, with 13 bases between the two germline ends. In nucleotides, the CDR3 is TGTGCCAGCAGCCCCGGGACGTGGGGCTACACCTTC. Translated: CASSPGTWGYTF.

CDR3 sequence: CASSLVPGIRTDTQYF. Written as DNA, the CDR3 is TGCGCCAGCAGCTTGGTACCGGGGATAAGGACAGATACGCAGTATTTT. The chain joins TRBV5-1 to TRBJ2-3; D possibly corresponds to TRBD2 (5 bases). Germline CDR1 and CDR2: SGHRS and YFSETQ. Trimming took 0 bases from V and 3 from J, leaving 14 bases between them. CDR3 length: 16 residues. The full variable domain, its missing parts supplied by reference TRBV5-1 and TRBJ2-3, is KAGVTQTPRYLIKTRGQQVTLSCSPISGHRSVSWYQQTPGQGLQFLFEYFSETQRNKGNFPGRFSGRQFSNSRSEMNVSTLELGDSALYLCASSLVPGIRTDTQYFGPGTRLTVL.